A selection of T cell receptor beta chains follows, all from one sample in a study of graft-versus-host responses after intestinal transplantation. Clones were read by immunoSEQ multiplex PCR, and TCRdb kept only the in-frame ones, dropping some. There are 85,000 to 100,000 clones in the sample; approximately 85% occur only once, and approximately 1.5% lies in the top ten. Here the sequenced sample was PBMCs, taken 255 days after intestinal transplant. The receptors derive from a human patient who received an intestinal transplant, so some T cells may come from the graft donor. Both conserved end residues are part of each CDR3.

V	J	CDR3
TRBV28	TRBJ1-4	CASSLKPTNEKLFF
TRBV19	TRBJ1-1	CASSVGQGSFF
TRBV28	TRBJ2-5	CASSFAGGQGTQYF
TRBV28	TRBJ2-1	CASSLWTGEAEQFF
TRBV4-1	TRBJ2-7	CASSQDPGGSYEQYF
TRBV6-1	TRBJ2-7	CASTIIGGSSYEQYF
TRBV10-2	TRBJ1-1	CASSESVAAYEAFF
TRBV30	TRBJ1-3	CAWSVMASGNTIYF
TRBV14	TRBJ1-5	CASSQVIRADRPYSNQPQHF
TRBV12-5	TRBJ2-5	CASGLHRAWYQETQYF
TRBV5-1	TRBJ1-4	CASSTGQGLVEKLFF
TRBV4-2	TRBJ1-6	CASSQDPEINSPLHF
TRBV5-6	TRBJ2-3	CASSLKGIVAGVADTQYF
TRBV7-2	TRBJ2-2	CASSRVYTGELFF
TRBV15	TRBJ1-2	CATSRDQHGYTF
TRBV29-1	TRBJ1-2	CSVVMRPNYGYTF
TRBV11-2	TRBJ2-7	CASSVTGTGGPSPYEQYF